This T cell receptor (beta chain) emerged from a study of cytomegalovirus exposure and HLA in healthy donors. General study points: The listing of fewer than 200 TCR beta chains classed them as cytomegalovirus-associated. A few chains tied to CMV proved CMV antigen-specific in vitro. Diagnosis of cytomegalovirus status made by the classifier reportedly showed high specificity and sensitivity.

V shed 1 base and J 5 bases; nucleotides not matched to a gene: 5. From germline, CDR1 is MGHRA and CDR2 YSYEKL. This CDR3 is built from 15 residues. In regard to this clone: The antigen remains undetermined.

The donors were members of the validation cohort comprising some 130 subjects, separate from the roughly 600-subject first cohort. Profiled with immunoSEQ multiplex PCR; TCRdb holds only in-frame clones, not every one. The sample has roughly 70,000 clones; nearly 96% are singletons. This clonotype was sampled from a woman aged 18 to 35 in good health and CMV-seropositive. The sample was PBMCs. The genes are TRBV4-1 and TRBJ2-1; 7 positions agree with TRBD2. The CDR3 DNA sequence: TGCGCCAGCAGCCAAGTTGGACTAGTAGACAATGAGCAGTTCTTC. Protein product: CASSQVGLVDNEQFF.